The clone carrying this T cell receptor (beta chain) was detected a few times. Assay used: immunoSEQ multiplex PCR; TCRdb lists only in-frame clones, some missing. The sample carries roughly 13,000 clones, 79% recorded once. The data originate from a study of early stage breast cancer tumors. V shed 6 bases and J 4 bases; nucleotides not matched to a gene: 5. This CDR3 spans 14 amino acids. The germline V gene has CDR1 MRHNA and CDR2 SNTAGT. The TCR originated in a person in their fifties with breast cancer. The V call is TRBV6-4, the J call TRBJ2-2, with TRBD1 matching over 7 bases. The sample comprised normal breast tissue next to the tumor. CDR3 coding DNA: TGTGCCAGCAGCCGACAGGGCAGCACCGGGGAGCTGTTTTTT. It translates to CASSRQGSTGELFF.